These 5 T cell receptor beta chains were sequenced from one sample in a study of T cell responses to AZD1222 COVID-19 vaccine. This table comes from immunoSEQ multiplex PCR, and its TCRdb copy is limited to in-frame clones, with some not included. The sample records 130,000 or so clones, roughly 90% being singletons. Here the sequenced sample was peripheral blood, taken on day 0 of AZD1222 vaccination. The receptors derive from an adult in good health.

The DNA for the CDR3 is TGTGCCAGCAGGGGACAGATTTATGGAAACACCATATATTTT. This gives the protein CASRGQIYGNTIYF. The rearrangement joins TRBV6-5 to TRBJ1-3; 7 positions match TRBD1. Germline CDR1 MNHEY, CDR2 SVGAGI. The CDR3 is 14 residues long. J was trimmed by 3 bases and V by 6 bases; bases with no gene match: 5.

This chain's CDR3 is CASSSNYEQYF. The CDR3 region has the DNA TGTGCCAGCAGTTCCAACTACGAGCAGTACTTC. The chain carries TRBV27 and TRBJ2-7; unclear D gene. CDR3 length equals 11 residues. V lost 4 bases and J lost 3, with 4 bases in between. The germline V gene has CDR1 MNHEY and CDR2 SMNVEV (reference sequence).

This clone has a handful of counts. The rearrangement uses TRBV10-3 and TRBJ2-1; D call uncertain. The CDR3 length is 15 residues. The V end was cut by 6 bases, the J end by 0 bases, with 12 bases between. Germline V gene data show CDR1 as ENHRY and CDR2 as SYGVKD. The CDR3 region has the DNA TGTGCCATCAGCGAGGCTAATCCCTCCTACAATGAGCAGTTCTTC. Translated: CAISEANPSYNEQFF.

This clone is a singleton in its sample. The chain couples TRBV7-9 to TRBJ1-1; tentatively, D is TRBD1 (5 bases). V gave up 1 base and J gave up 4 bases, with 13 bases separating them. Germline assignment: CDR1 SEHNR and CDR2 FQNEAQ (reference sequence). This CDR3 is 15 amino acids long. The CDR3 bases are TGTGCCAGCAGCTTAGGTGCAGGGTCGGTCACTGAAGCTTTCTTT. Its protein product is CASSLGAGSVTEAFF.

The gene calls are TRBV28 and TRBJ1-2; D is undetermined. V gave up 2 bases and J gave up 5 bases, with 6 bases separating them. This CDR3 contains 12 residues. Germline values: CDR1 MDHEN, CDR2 SYDVKM. Written as DNA, the CDR3 is TGTGCCAGCAGTTTAGCGGTTTATGGCTACACCTTC. Translation gives CASSLAVYGYTF.